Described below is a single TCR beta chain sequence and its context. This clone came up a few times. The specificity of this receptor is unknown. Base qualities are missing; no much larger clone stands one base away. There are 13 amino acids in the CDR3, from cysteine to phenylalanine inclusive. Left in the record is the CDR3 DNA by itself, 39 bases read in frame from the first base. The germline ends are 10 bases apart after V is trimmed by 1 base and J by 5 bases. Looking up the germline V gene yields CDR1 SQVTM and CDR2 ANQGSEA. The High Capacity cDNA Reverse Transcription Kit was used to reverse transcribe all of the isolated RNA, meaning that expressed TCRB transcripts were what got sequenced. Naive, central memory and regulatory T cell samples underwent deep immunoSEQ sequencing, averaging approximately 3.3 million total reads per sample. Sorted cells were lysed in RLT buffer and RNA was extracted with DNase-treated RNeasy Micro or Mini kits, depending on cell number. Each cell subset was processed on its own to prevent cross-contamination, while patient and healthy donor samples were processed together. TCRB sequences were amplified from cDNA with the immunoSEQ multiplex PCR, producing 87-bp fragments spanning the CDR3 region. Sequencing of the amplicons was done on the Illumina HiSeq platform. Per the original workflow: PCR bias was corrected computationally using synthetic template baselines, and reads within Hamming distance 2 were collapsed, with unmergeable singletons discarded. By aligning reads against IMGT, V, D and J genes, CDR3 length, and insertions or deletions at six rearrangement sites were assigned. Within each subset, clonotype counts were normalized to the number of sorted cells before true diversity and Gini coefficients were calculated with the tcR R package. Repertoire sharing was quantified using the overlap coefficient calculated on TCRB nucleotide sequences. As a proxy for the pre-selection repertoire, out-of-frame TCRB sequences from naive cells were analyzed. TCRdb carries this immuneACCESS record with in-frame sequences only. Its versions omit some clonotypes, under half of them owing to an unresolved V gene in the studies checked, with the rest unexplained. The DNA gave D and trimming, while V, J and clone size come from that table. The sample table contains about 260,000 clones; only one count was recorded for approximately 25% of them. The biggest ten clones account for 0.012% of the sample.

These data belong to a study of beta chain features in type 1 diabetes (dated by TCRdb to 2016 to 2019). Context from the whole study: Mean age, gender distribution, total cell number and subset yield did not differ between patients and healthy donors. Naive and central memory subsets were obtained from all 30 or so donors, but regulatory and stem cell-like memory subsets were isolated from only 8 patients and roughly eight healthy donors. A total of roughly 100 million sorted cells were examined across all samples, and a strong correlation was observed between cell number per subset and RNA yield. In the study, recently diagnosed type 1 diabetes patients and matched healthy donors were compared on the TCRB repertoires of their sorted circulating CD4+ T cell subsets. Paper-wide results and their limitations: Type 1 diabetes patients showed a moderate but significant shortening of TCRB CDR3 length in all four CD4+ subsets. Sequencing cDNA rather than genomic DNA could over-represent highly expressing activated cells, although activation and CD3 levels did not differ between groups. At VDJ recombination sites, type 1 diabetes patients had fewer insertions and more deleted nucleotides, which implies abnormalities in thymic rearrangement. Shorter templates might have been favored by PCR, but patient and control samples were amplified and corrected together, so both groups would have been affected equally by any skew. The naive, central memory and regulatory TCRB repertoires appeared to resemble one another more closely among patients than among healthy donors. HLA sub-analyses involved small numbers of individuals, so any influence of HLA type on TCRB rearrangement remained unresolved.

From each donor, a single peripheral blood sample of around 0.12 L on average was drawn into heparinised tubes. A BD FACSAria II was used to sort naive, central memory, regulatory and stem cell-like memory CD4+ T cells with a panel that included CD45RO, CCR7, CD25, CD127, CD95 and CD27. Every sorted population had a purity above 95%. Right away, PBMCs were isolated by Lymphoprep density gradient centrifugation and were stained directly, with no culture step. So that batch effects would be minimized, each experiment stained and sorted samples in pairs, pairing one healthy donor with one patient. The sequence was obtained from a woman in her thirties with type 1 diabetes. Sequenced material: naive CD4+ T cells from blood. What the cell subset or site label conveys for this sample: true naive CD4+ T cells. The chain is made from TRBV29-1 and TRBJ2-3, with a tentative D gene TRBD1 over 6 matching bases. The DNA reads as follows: TGCAGCGTTGAAGTGCACAGGGAAGATACGCAGTATTTT. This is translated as CSVEVHREDTQYF.